The entry below describes one TCR beta chain. This specimen comes from a study of blood T cell repertoires in COVID-19. Repertoires were generated with immunoSEQ multiplex PCR, while TCRdb's copy carries only in-frame clones and drops some. Of about 310,000 clones listed, about 90% are singletons. V lost 4 bases and J 13 bases, leaving 14 bases between the germline ends. Germline CDR1 is MNHEY and CDR2 is SVGEGT. This CDR3 is 11 amino acids long. The V call is TRBV6-2 or TRBV6-3, the J call TRBJ2-7; tentative D call: TRBD1 (6 bases). Sequencing was performed on peripheral blood. This TCR came from a woman between 50 and 59 years old who had recovered from COVID-19. CDR3 DNA: TGTGCCAGCAGTTTCCTGGACAGTTACTACTTC. This translates into CASSFLDSYYF.